This T cell receptor (beta chain) stems from a study of shared clonotypes between healthy human individuals. For this clone: Its antigen is unidentified.

For unsorted PBMC, around 270 ng DNA per replicate equaled tens of thousands of T cell genomes. Sequencing used immunoSEQ multiplex PCR; TCRdb keeps in-frame clones, though not all of them. The sample lists around 450,000 clones; more than 75% were seen once. V shed 6 bases, J shed 6 bases, and the junction held 15 bases outside the gene matches. CDR1 and CDR2 (germline): SGHRS, YFSETQ. The CDR3 covers 15 residues. Findings and caveats of the study: The study drew on few donors, limiting represented genetic and exposure-history diversity.

Sequences were obtained from PBMCs. The chain joins TRBV5-1 to TRBJ2-7, with 7 bases fitting TRBD1. This receptor was obtained from a woman aged 40 to 50 in good health. Some clones in this sample may be carry-over from other donors' samples. CDR3 bases: TGCGCCAGCACTATGGGTGGACAGGAGGCGGCCGAGCAGTACTTC. It specifies CASTMGGQEAAEQYF.